Below, 2 T cell receptor beta chains from the same sample are listed, as sequenced in a study of memory CD4+ T cells and cytomegalovirus serostatus. Clones were sequenced by immunoSEQ multiplex PCR, and TCRdb holds only the in-frame ones, with some missing. Altogether nearly 50,000 clones are present, 78% being singletons, with the ten largest covering 0.78%. Single viable CD3+CD4+CD8-CD45RO+ cells were sorted as the memory CD4+ T cells. The sample taken for sequencing was memory CD4+ T cells from blood. These receptors came from an adult in good health and CMV-seronegative.

V usage is TRBV5-1 and J usage is TRBJ1-4; no clear D gene. With 4 bases removed from V and 2 bases from J, the gap between germline ends came to 9 bases. Germline V CDR1 and CDR2: SGHRS, YFSETQ. The CDR3 is 14 amino acids. DNA of the CDR3: TGCGCCAGCAGCGTGGACCCCACTAATGAAAAACTGTTTTTT. It translates to CASSVDPTNEKLFF.

The gene calls are TRBV2 and TRBJ2-2, with 8 positions matching TRBD1. There are 15 residues in the CDR3. With 6 bases clipped from V and 5 bases from J, the junction kept 8 bases outside the gene matches. Germline V gene lookup returns CDR1 SNHLY and CDR2 FYNNEI. The CDR3 region is CASRSGGAGTGELFF. The CDR3 DNA is TGTGCCAGCAGGTCAGGGGGCGCAGGGACCGGGGAGCTGTTTTTT.